This passage covers 31 T cell receptor beta chains from one sample sequenced in a study of control samples from healthy donors and cancer patients (dated by TCRdb to about 2020). The library was prepared using the immunoSEQ multiplex PCR assay. The immuneACCESS repertoire file appears here via TCRdb, limited to in-frame rearrangements. These files lack a portion of the clones; in checked studies, under half of the deficit traces to unresolved V genes, and the cause of the others is not known. This sample is represented by about 150,000 clones; 75% to 95% of them were singletons. Approximately 3.2% of the sample is held by the ten biggest clonotypes. Sequenced input: blood. The receptors here all came from a man aged 30 to 45 in good health.

The V and J genes are TRBV6-5 and TRBJ1-2; D is perhaps TRBD1 (6 bases). The CDR3 consists of 15 residues. V was shortened by 4 bases and J by 5 bases, with 17 bases between the two germline ends. Germline V gene lookup returns CDR1 MNHEY and CDR2 SVGAGI. CDR3 nucleotide sequence: TGTGCCAGCAGTTTCGGGACACTAGGGAATTATGGCTACACCTTC. Translation gives CASSFGTLGNYGYTF.

The V and J genes are TRBV19 and TRBJ2-7; TRBD1 agrees at 8 bases. The germline CDR1 and CDR2 sequences are LNHDA and SQIVND (reference sequence). The CDR3 runs 14 residues. V was clipped by 3 bases and J by 1 base; unmatched bases: 2. CDR3 protein: CASSMGTGSYEQYF. The CDR3 coding sequence is TGTGCCAGTAGTATGGGGACAGGTTCCTACGAGCAGTACTTC.

V and J are TRBV7-7 and TRBJ2-2; tentatively, D is TRBD1 (6 bases). This CDR3 has 14 residues. Germline V gene lookup returns CDR1 SSHAT and CDR2 FNYEAQ (reference sequence). With 3 bases removed from V and 5 bases from J, the gap between germline ends came to 10 bases. DNA for the CDR3: TGTGCCAGCAGCTTGTCAGGGGATACCGGGGAGCTGTTTTTT. Encoded protein: CASSLSGDTGELFF.

The chain combines TRBV7-9 with TRBJ1-2; D is uncertain. CDR1 and CDR2 (germline): SEHNR, FQNEAQ (reference sequence). The CDR3 length is 13 residues. V was cut by 11 bases and J by 0 bases, with 13 bases left in between. The CDR3 is CALLAEANYGYTF. The CDR3 region has the DNA TGTGCCCTGCTGGCGGAAGCTAACTATGGCTACACCTTC.

This chain connects TRBV27 to TRBJ2-7; maybe TRBD2 (6 bases). This CDR3 comprises 14 residues. The germline gives CDR1 MNHEY, CDR2 SMNVEV (reference sequence). Between the trimmed V and J ends, which lost 3 bases and 4 bases, there was a span of 13 bases. The CDR3 here is CASSFSWGGYEQYF. CDR3 nucleotide sequence: TGTGCCAGCAGTTTTTCCTGGGGAGGTTACGAGCAGTACTTC.

The gene calls are TRBV27 and TRBJ2-3, with 9 bases matching TRBD2. V lost 5 bases and J lost 5; bases outside the gene matches: 14. Germline CDR1 is MNHEY and CDR2 is SMNVEV (reference sequence). The CDR3 spans 17 residues. The DNA for the CDR3 is TGTGCCAGCAGTCCCGATGGGGGCGGGGGGGCCGGAGATACGCAGTATTTT. Its translation: CASSPDGGGGAGDTQYF.

This clone appeared once. As DNA, the CDR3 is TGTGCCAGCAGCCAAGAGGCCGGGACAGATACGCAGTATTTT. This codes for CASSQEAGTDTQYF. The chain is built from TRBV14 and TRBJ2-3, with D unresolved. From germline, CDR1 is SGHDN and CDR2 FVKESK. Trimming pared 0 bases from V and 3 bases from J, leaving 7 bases between. The CDR3 extends over 14 amino acids.

The genes are TRBV5-8 and TRBJ2-1, with a possible D match to TRBD2 (6 bases). V lost 3 bases and J lost 9, with 19 bases in between. Germline assignment: CDR1 SGHTS and CDR2 YDEGEE. CDR3 size: 15 residues. The CDR3 here is CASSSRLGRASEQFF. The CDR3 DNA is TGTGCCAGCAGCTCCCGACTAGGTCGAGCTTCTGAGCAGTTCTTC. The complete variable domain, with remaining parts taken from reference TRBV5-8 and TRBJ2-1, reads EAGVTQSPTHLIKTRGQQATLRCSPISGHTSVYWYQQALGLGLQFLLWYDEGEERNRGNFPPRFSGRQFPNYSSELNVNALELEDSALYLCASSSRLGRASEQFFGPGTRLTVL.

J is TRBJ1-1 and V is TRBV19, with a weak D call TRBD1 (5 bases). V lost 4 bases, J lost 0 bases, and 9 bases lay in between. The CDR3 length is 14 residues. Germline V gene lookup returns CDR1 LNHDA and CDR2 SQIVND (reference sequence). This chain's CDR3 is CASSKDSLNTEAFF. CDR3 coding DNA: TGTGCCAGTAGTAAAGACAGCCTGAACACTGAAGCTTTCTTT.

The rearrangement links TRBV12-3 or TRBV12-4 to TRBJ1-2; D uncertain. The ends were cut back, 1 base at V and 6 bases at J, with 6 bases in the middle. The CDR3 spans 12 residues. The CDR3 bases are TGTGCCAGCAGTTTAGGACATAATGGCTACACCTTC. Protein: CASSLGHNGYTF.

This clone has just one count. The chain recombines TRBV3-1 (or the pseudogene TRBV3-2) with TRBJ1-2, with D possibly matching TRBD1 (6 bases). V gave up 1 base and J gave up 4 bases, with 7 bases separating them. This CDR3 is built from 13 residues. Germline CDR1 is LGHDT and CDR2 is YNNKEL (reference sequence). For the CDR3, the DNA is TGTGCCAGCAGCCAAGGACAGGCCTATGGCTACACCTTC. Its protein product is CASSQGQAYGYTF.

The V call is TRBV29-1, the J call TRBJ1-1, with TRBD1 matching over 7 bases. Germline V gene sequence: CDR1 SQVTM, CDR2 ANQGSEA. V gave up 2 bases and J gave up 10 bases; unmatched junction bases: 10. The CDR3 spans 13 residues. The CDR3 sequence is CSVELAGGPGAFF. The CDR3, as DNA: TGCAGCGTTGAATTGGCAGGGGGGCCTGGAGCTTTCTTT.

The J gene is TRBJ1-1, the V gene TRBV5-1; D is perhaps TRBD1 (6 bases). Germline V lookup: CDR1 SGHRS, CDR2 YFSETQ. Deletions cut 2 bases from V and 1 base from J, with 9 bases between. The CDR3 has 14 residues. CDR3 bases: TGCGCCAGCAGCTTAACAGGGACGAACACTGAAGCTTTCTTT. Translation gives CASSLTGTNTEAFF.

J is TRBJ2-3 and V is TRBV6-1, with 12 bases that match TRBD2. V trimming: 1 base; J trimming: 8 bases; junction bases outside the gene matches: 7. Germline CDR1 reads MNHNS; CDR2 reads SASEGT. The CDR3 is made up of 16 amino acids. DNA of the CDR3: TGTGCCAGCAGTGAAGGGCTAGCGGGGGGGAGAGGTACGCAGTATTTT. Translation: CASSEGLAGGRGTQYF.

This clone was seen only once. The rearrangement joins TRBV7-2 to TRBJ2-7; D may be TRBD1 or TRBD2 (6 bases each). The V gene's germline CDR1 is SGHTA and CDR2 FQGNSA. The ends were cut back, 4 bases at V and 1 base at J, with 14 bases in the middle. The CDR3 is made up of 15 amino acids. The CDR3 sequence: CASSWGAGSSYEQYF. The CDR3, as DNA: TGTGCCAGCAGCTGGGGGGCGGGGTCTTCCTACGAGCAGTACTTC.

V gene TRBV7-2 combines with J gene TRBJ1-2, with 8 bases lining up with TRBD1. The CDR3 totals 15 residues. V was clipped by 6 bases and J by 3 bases; unmatched bases: 9. Germline-derived CDR1 and CDR2 are SGHTA and FQGNSA. The CDR3 sequence: CASRKTGEGHYGYTF. The CDR3 region has the DNA TGTGCCAGCAGGAAGACAGGGGAGGGGCACTATGGCTACACCTTC. Based on the CDR3 plus reference TRBV7-2 and TRBJ1-2, the full variable domain is GAGVSQSPSNKVTEKGKDVELRCDPISGHTALYWYRQSLGQGLEFLIYFQGNSAPDKSGLPSDRFSAERTGGSVSTLTIQRTQQEDSAVYLCASRKTGEGHYGYTFGSGTRLTVV.

V and J are TRBV28 and TRBJ1-5; D not resolved. The germline CDR1 and CDR2 sequences are MDHEN and SYDVKM. Trimming left V 2 bases short and J 6 bases short, with 5 bases between. The CDR3 extends over 12 amino acids. CDR3 coding DNA: TGTGCCAGCAGTTTAACGGCTCAGCCCCAGCATTTT. Translated, it gives CASSLTAQPQHF.

The rearrangement uses TRBV12-3 or TRBV12-4 and TRBJ1-6; D is perhaps TRBD1 (5 bases). The CDR3 covers 12 residues. The germline V and J ends were trimmed by 11 bases and 5 bases, with 10 bases remaining between them. CDR3 in DNA: TGTGCCTCAATAGGGGATAATTCACCCCTCCACTTT. Residues: CASIGDNSPLHF.

The CDR3 nucleotides are TGTGCTAGTGGTTTGGATACCTCCTACAATGAGCAGTTCTTC. It translates to CASGLDTSYNEQFF. This chain links TRBV12-5 with TRBJ2-1, with D unresolved. The CDR3 has 14 residues. Trimming stripped 1 base from V and 0 bases from J, with 4 bases between. Germline-derived CDR1 and CDR2 are LGHNT and FRNRAP.

Here the CDR3 reads CASSFRGVDEQFF. The DNA for the CDR3 is TGTGCCAGCAGTTTTCGAGGCGTGGATGAGCAGTTCTTC. The chain links TRBV28 to TRBJ2-1; no definite D call. The V end lost 3 bases, the J end lost 8 bases, and 11 bases lay between the germline ends. This CDR3 contains 13 residues. Germline V gene lookup returns CDR1 MDHEN and CDR2 SYDVKM.

V and J are TRBV30 and TRBJ1-6, with unresolved D. V lost 0 bases and J 8 bases, leaving 5 bases between the germline ends. Germline V lookup: CDR1 GTSNPN, CDR2 SVGIG (reference sequence). This CDR3 comprises 12 residues. The chain's CDR3 is CAWSVPDSPLHF. As DNA, the CDR3 is TGTGCCTGGAGTGTACCCGATTCACCCCTCCACTTT.

This chain joins TRBV19 and TRBJ2-4, with D unclear. CDR3 length equals 16 residues. V lost 7 bases to trimming and J lost 3 bases, with 19 bases between them. Germline CDR1 reads LNHDA; CDR2 reads SQIVND (reference sequence). CDR3 amino acids: CASKAMWISGKNIQYF. The DNA of the CDR3 is TGTGCCAGTAAGGCGATGTGGATCTCAGGCAAAAACATTCAGTACTTC. The complete variable domain, with remaining parts taken from reference TRBV19 and TRBJ2-4, reads DGGITQSPKYLFRKEGQNVTLSCEQNLNHDAMYWYRQDPGQGLRLIYYSQIVNDFQKGDIAEGYSVSREKKESFPLTVTSAQKNPTAFYLCASKAMWISGKNIQYFGAGTRLSVL.

The chain links TRBV25-1 to TRBJ2-7; a possible D gene is TRBD1 (5 bases). V lost 3 bases and J 4 bases, leaving 22 bases between the germline ends. Germline CDR1 MGHDK, CDR2 SYGVNS. This CDR3 has 17 amino acids. CDR3 DNA sequence: TGTGCCAGCAGTGACGCAATAGGGCAGGGCAACGGGTACGAGCAGTACTTC. This codes for CASSDAIGQGNGYEQYF.

The chain employs TRBV27 and TRBJ1-1, with 7 bases matching TRBD1. Germline loops: CDR1 MNHEY, CDR2 SMNVEV (reference sequence). Trimming at V came to 0 bases and at J to 1 base, leaving 2 bases not matched to a gene. This CDR3 spans 15 amino acids. The CDR3 loop is CASSLSAGGNTEAFF. The CDR3 nucleotides are TGTGCCAGCAGTTTATCGGCAGGGGGGAACACTGAAGCTTTCTTT.

The V call is TRBV19, the J call TRBJ1-2; 7 nucleotides match TRBD1. Germline V lookup: CDR1 LNHDA, CDR2 SQIVND (reference sequence). Germline trimming cut 4 bases from V and 7 bases from J; bases unmatched to any gene: 9. The CDR3 runs to 14 residues. The CDR3 DNA sequence: TGTGCCAGTAGTACGGGACAGCTCCTTGCTGGCTACACCTTC. Residues: CASSTGQLLAGYTF. Full variable domain (rest looked up from reference TRBV19 and TRBJ1-2): DGGITQSPKYLFRKEGQNVTLSCEQNLNHDAMYWYRQDPGQGLRLIYYSQIVNDFQKGDIAEGYSVSREKKESFPLTVTSAQKNPTAFYLCASSTGQLLAGYTFGSGTRLTVV.

This clone was counted only a few times. The J gene is TRBJ2-3, the V gene TRBV7-2, with TRBD2 identical over 7 bases. The germline CDR1 and CDR2 sequences are SGHTA and FQGNSA. V lost 0 bases to trimming and J lost 6 bases; unmatched junction nucleotides: 3. The CDR3 has 14 amino acids. The CDR3: CASSLAGGRDTQYF. DNA for the CDR3: TGTGCCAGCAGCTTAGCGGGGGGGAGGGATACGCAGTATTTT.

The chain couples TRBV28 to TRBJ2-4; TRBD1 aligns across 8 bases. The junction had 3 bases not matched to a gene; V was cut back by 5 bases and J by 3 bases. The CDR3 has 14 amino acids. The germline gives CDR1 MDHEN, CDR2 SYDVKM. DNA for the CDR3: TGTGCCAGCAGTCAAACAGGGGGCAAAAACATTCAGTACTTC. It yields the protein CASSQTGGKNIQYF.

This chain connects TRBV20-1 to TRBJ2-5; D call uncertain. Deletions cut 7 bases from V and 8 bases from J, with 11 bases between. The CDR3 is 10 amino acids. Germline V gene lookup returns CDR1 DFQATT and CDR2 SNEGSKA (reference sequence). The CDR3 coding sequence is TGCAGTGTCCCGGGCCCTACCCAGTACTTC. Protein: CSVPGPTQYF.

The chain is built from TRBV20-1 and TRBJ2-2; D not resolved. The CDR3 has 11 residues. Germline V gene sequence: CDR1 DFQATT, CDR2 SNEGSKA (reference sequence). V was trimmed by 6 bases and J by 5 bases, leaving 7 bases between them. DNA for the CDR3: TGCAGTGCCGAACGGACCGGGGAGCTGTTTTTT. It yields the protein CSAERTGELFF.

The chain combines TRBV3-1 (or the pseudogene TRBV3-2) with TRBJ1-3; 9 positions match TRBD1. The germline V gene has CDR1 LGHDT and CDR2 YNNKEL (reference sequence). The CDR3 is made up of 16 amino acids. The trim removed 2 bases at V and 5 bases at J, leaving 7 bases unmatched. In nucleotides, the CDR3 is TGTGCCAGCAGCCAATACACAGGGGGCTATCGAAACACCATATATTTT. This codes for CASSQYTGGYRNTIYF.

Only one count was recorded for this clone. The chain is built from TRBV7-9 and TRBJ2-1; 8 bases map to TRBD2. Per the germline V gene, CDR1 is SEHNR and CDR2 is FQNEAQ (reference sequence). J was trimmed by 7 bases and V by 5 bases; bases with no gene match: 10. This CDR3 has 15 amino acids. The CDR3 nucleotides read TGTGCCAGCAGCCCCCTCCCGGGGGGGCCGAATGAGCAGTTCTTC. Translated: CASSPLPGGPNEQFF.